These T cell receptor beta chains were read from a single sample in a study of shared T cell receptors in the human thymus. Data came from immunoSEQ multiplex PCR; TCRdb stores just in-frame clones and leaves some out. Of under 700,000 clones in the sample, 75% to 85% were seen once. These data also formed part of another study, on human thymus T cells.

The sequencing sample was made of thymocytes. The receptors stem from a boy younger than two with a congenital heart defect. Both conserved end residues are part of each CDR3. D genes are given only for firm matches. Rows may omit the clone size; those that give it use once, few, many or a size class.

v_call	j_call	d_call	clone_size	cdr3_aa	cdr3_nt
TRBV14	TRBJ2-3	-	once	CASSQDTKRGADTQYF	TGTGCCAGCAGCCAAGACACCAAAAGAGGCGCAGATACGCAGTATTTT
TRBV21-1	TRBJ2-7	-	-	CASSPLGGSYEQYF	TGTGCCAGCAGCCCTCTGGGGGGCTCCTACGAGCAGTACTTC
TRBV7-3	TRBJ2-3	-	-	CASSLGGPSTDTQYF	TGTGCCAGCAGCTTGGGCGGGCCAAGCACAGATACGCAGTATTTT
TRBV7-6	TRBJ2-3	TRBD2	once	CASSLEAGGRDTQYF	TGTGCCAGCAGCTTAGAAGCGGGAGGGCGAGATACGCAGTATTTT
TRBV20-1	TRBJ2-5	-	-	CSASGLGAQYF	TGCAGTGCTAGTGGGTTAGGGGCCCAGTACTTC
TRBV6-1	TRBJ2-7	-	-	CASSELAESYEQYF	TGTGCCAGCAGTGAATTGGCGGAGTCCTACGAGCAGTACTTC
TRBV19	TRBJ2-3	TRBD2	-	CASSIDPRTSGRITDTQYF	TGTGCCAGTAGTATAGATCCCCGGACTAGCGGGAGGATCACGGATACGCAGTATTTT
TRBV27	TRBJ2-5	-	-	CASSPHLRQETQYF	TGTGCCAGCAGTCCTCACCTGAGGCAAGAGACCCAGTACTTC
TRBV14	TRBJ2-7	-	-	CASSQVLTPSPTMQYF	TGTGCCAGCAGCCAAGTCCTAACCCCCTCTCCTACGATGCAGTACTTC
TRBV18	TRBJ1-1	-	-	CASSCPGKNTEAFF	TGTGCCAGCTCATGCCCGGGAAAAAACACTGAAGCTTTCTTT
TRBV14	TRBJ2-3	-	-	CASSQEERGRTDTQYF	TGTGCCAGCAGCCAGGAGGAGAGAGGGCGCACAGATACGCAGTATTTT
TRBV6-1	TRBJ2-7	-	-	CASSELRQDYEQYF	TGTGCCAGCAGTGAATTACGACAGGACTACGAGCAGTACTTC
TRBV28	TRBJ1-2	TRBD1	-	CASSFVVGTDTGYTF	TGTGCCAGCAGTTTTGTAGTTGGGACAGATACTGGCTACACCTTC
TRBV5-1	TRBJ1-3	TRBD1	few	CASSNMTGAEGNTIYF	TGCGCCAGCAGCAACATGACAGGGGCGGAAGGAAACACCATATATTTT
TRBV21-1	TRBJ2-4	-	-	CASSKVGQGRSLDPSLAKNIQYF	TGTGCCAGCAGCAAGGTAGGACAGGGGAGATCCCTTGACCCCTCCTTAGCCAAAAACATTCAGTACTTC
TRBV27	TRBJ1-5	-	-	CASSLGTRNQPQHF	TGTGCCAGCAGTTTGGGGACACGGAATCAGCCCCAGCATTTT
TRBV5-6	TRBJ2-7	-	-	CASSLGVQGSGYEQYF	TGTGCCAGCAGCTTGGGGGTACAGGGTAGTGGCTACGAGCAGTACTTC
TRBV5-6	TRBJ2-5	-	-	CASSWGGAQETQYF	TGTGCCAGCAGCTGGGGGGGGGCCCAAGAGACCCAGTACTTC
TRBV27	TRBJ1-5	-	-	CASSPRGRYSPEGTYSNQPQHF	TGTGCCAGCAGTCCCCGGGGGAGGTACAGCCCAGAGGGCACCTATAGCAATCAGCCCCAGCATTTT
TRBV6-1	TRBJ2-2	TRBD2	-	CASSEARASGDTGELFF	TGTGCCAGCAGTGAAGCCCGAGCTAGCGGAGATACCGGGGAGCTGTTTTTT
TRBV27	TRBJ2-2	TRBD1	-	CASSLPRTGNTGELFF	TGTGCCAGCAGTCTGCCTCGGACAGGGAACACCGGGGAGCTGTTTTTT
TRBV9	TRBJ1-3	TRBD1	-	CASSLMDRANTIYF	TGTGCCAGCAGCCTAATGGACAGGGCGAACACCATATATTTT
TRBV5-1	TRBJ1-1	-	few	CASSLVGERAEAFF	TGCGCCAGCAGCTTGGTAGGCGAACGGGCTGAAGCTTTCTTT
TRBV29-1	TRBJ2-3	-	-	CSVAGDTDTQYF	TGCAGCGTTGCCGGTGACACAGATACGCAGTATTTT
TRBV30	TRBJ2-7	-	once	CAWAEGTEPIEQYF	TGTGCCTGGGCGGAGGGGACAGAGCCTATAGAGCAGTACTTC
TRBV25-1	TRBJ2-1	TRBD2	-	CASSEIAGETHNEQFF	TGTGCCAGCAGTGAAATAGCGGGAGAGACTCACAATGAGCAGTTCTTC
TRBV6-5	TRBJ1-2	-	-	CASSPREWWGYTF	TGTGCCAGCAGCCCCAGGGAATGGTGGGGCTACACCTTC
TRBV6-6	TRBJ2-2	-	-	CASSYNRVYTGELFF	TGTGCCAGCAGTTACAACAGGGTTTACACCGGGGAGCTGTTTTTT
TRBV6-6	TRBJ2-1	-	-	CASSYWYRLWDNEQFF	TGTGCCAGCAGTTACTGGTACAGGTTATGGGACAATGAGCAGTTCTTC
TRBV5-4	TRBJ2-1	-	few	CASSLEGWDEQFF	TGTGCCAGCAGTCTGGAGGGGTGGGATGAGCAGTTCTTC
TRBV27	TRBJ2-5	TRBD2	-	CAIGQRGIQETQYF	TGTGCCATCGGTCAGCGGGGGATCCAAGAGACCCAGTACTTC
TRBV4-3	TRBJ2-4	TRBD2	-	CASSPGLAGGPRTKNIQYF	TGCGCCAGCAGCCCCGGACTAGCGGGAGGGCCAAGAACCAAAAACATTCAGTACTTC
TRBV4-3	TRBJ2-4	TRBD2	-	CASSQVGGRARKNIQYF	TGCGCCAGCAGCCAAGTGGGCGGGAGGGCCCGCAAAAACATTCAGTACTTC
TRBV2	TRBJ2-3	TRBD2	-	CASSEAGTSGLYRTDTQYF	TGTGCCAGCAGTGAAGCGGGGACTAGCGGCCTTTATCGCACAGATACGCAGTATTTT
TRBV5-4	TRBJ2-7	-	-	CASSAGPYEQYF	TGTGCCAGCAGCGCGGGCCCCTACGAGCAGTACTTC
TRBV4-3	TRBJ2-1	TRBD2	few	CASSRELAGVTFF	TGCGCCAGCAGCCGAGAACTAGCGGGAGTCACGTTCTTC
TRBV30	TRBJ2-7	-	-	CAWLSSYEQYF	TGTGCCTGGTTGAGCTCCTACGAGCAGTACTTC
TRBV5-1	TRBJ2-7	TRBD2	once	CASSLEGAGEAYEQYF	TGCGCCAGCAGCTTGGAGGGAGCGGGAGAAGCCTACGAGCAGTACTTC
TRBV5-4	TRBJ2-5	TRBD2	-	CASSLLALRLAGVPETQYF	TGTGCCAGCAGCTTGCTAGCCTTACGACTAGCGGGAGTGCCGGAGACCCAGTACTTC
TRBV4-3	TRBJ2-2	-	-	CASSQVDPRWYTGELFF	TGCGCCAGCAGCCAAGTCGACCCGCGGTGGTACACCGGGGAGCTGTTTTTT
TRBV11-1	TRBJ2-7	-	-	CASTSPPGVRRYF	TGTGCCAGCACCTCCCCGCCGGGGGTTAGGCGGTACTTC
TRBV13	TRBJ2-7	-	-	CASSFRDSPYEQYF	TGTGCCAGCAGCTTCCGGGACTCCCCCTACGAGCAGTACTTC
TRBV6-4	TRBJ2-1	TRBD1	-	CASSDTGQGYNEQFF	TGTGCCAGCAGTGACACCGGACAGGGTTACAATGAGCAGTTCTTC
TRBV7-2	TRBJ1-1	-	-	CASLRGEAFF	TGTGCCAGCCTACGGGGTGAAGCTTTCTTT
TRBV2	TRBJ2-3	TRBD2	-	CASSPQTSGRTDTQYF	TGTGCCAGCAGCCCCCAGACTAGCGGGAGGACTGATACGCAGTATTTT
TRBV5-1	TRBJ1-1	-	-	CASSLVGGLATEAFF	TGCGCCAGCAGCTTGGTGGGAGGGCTAGCCACTGAAGCTTTCTTT
TRBV15	TRBJ2-5	-	-	CATSTRRGPFQETQYF	TGTGCCACCAGCACCCGGCGGGGTCCGTTCCAAGAGACCCAGTACTTC
TRBV27	TRBJ2-7	TRBD1	few	CASSFGQGLAYEQYF	TGTGCCAGCAGTTTCGGACAGGGCCTAGCCTACGAGCAGTACTTC
TRBV2	TRBJ2-7	TRBD1	-	CASFTTGQHHEQYF	TGTGCCAGCTTCACAACGGGACAGCACCACGAGCAGTACTTC
TRBV27	TRBJ2-1	-	-	CASSLRGWPFDEQFF	TGTGCCAGCAGTTTAAGAGGGTGGCCCTTCGATGAGCAGTTCTTC
TRBV29-1	TRBJ2-3	TRBD2	-	CSVADEQRDRTDTQYF	TGCAGCGTCGCAGATGAGCAGCGGGATAGAACAGATACGCAGTATTTT
TRBV4-3	TRBJ2-7	-	-	CASSPRAAPGRSYEQYF	TGCGCCAGCAGCCCCCGAGCCGCGCCAGGGCGGTCCTACGAGCAGTACTTC
TRBV28	TRBJ2-4	TRBD1	-	CASGPGQGALSAKNIQYF	TGTGCCAGCGGGCCGGGACAGGGGGCGCTATCAGCCAAAAACATTCAGTACTTC
TRBV14	TRBJ1-1	-	-	CASSQDQGTNTEAFF	TGTGCCAGCAGCCAGGACCAGGGGACGAACACTGAAGCTTTCTTT
TRBV28	TRBJ2-1	-	once	CASSTFAGSSYNEQFF	TGTGCCAGCAGCACCTTTGCCGGGTCCTCCTACAATGAGCAGTTCTTC
TRBV19	TRBJ1-5	-	-	CASNEGVNQPQHF	TGTGCCAGTAATGAGGGGGTCAATCAGCCCCAGCATTTT
TRBV27	TRBJ2-7	TRBD2	-	CASSFLAGDIYEQYF	TGTGCCAGCAGTTTCCTGGCGGGAGATATCTACGAGCAGTACTTC
TRBV6-6	TRBJ2-7	-	-	CASSYHARRFSYEQYF	TGTGCCAGCAGTTACCATGCCAGGAGGTTTTCCTACGAGCAGTACTTC
TRBV14	TRBJ2-1	TRBD2	-	CASSQVMCRGLAGGPHNEQFF	TGTGCCAGCAGCCAAGTGATGTGTAGGGGACTAGCGGGAGGCCCCCACAATGAGCAGTTCTTC
TRBV2	TRBJ2-7	-	-	CASRAERRTYEQYF	TGTGCCAGCAGGGCGGAGCGGAGGACCTACGAGCAGTACTTC